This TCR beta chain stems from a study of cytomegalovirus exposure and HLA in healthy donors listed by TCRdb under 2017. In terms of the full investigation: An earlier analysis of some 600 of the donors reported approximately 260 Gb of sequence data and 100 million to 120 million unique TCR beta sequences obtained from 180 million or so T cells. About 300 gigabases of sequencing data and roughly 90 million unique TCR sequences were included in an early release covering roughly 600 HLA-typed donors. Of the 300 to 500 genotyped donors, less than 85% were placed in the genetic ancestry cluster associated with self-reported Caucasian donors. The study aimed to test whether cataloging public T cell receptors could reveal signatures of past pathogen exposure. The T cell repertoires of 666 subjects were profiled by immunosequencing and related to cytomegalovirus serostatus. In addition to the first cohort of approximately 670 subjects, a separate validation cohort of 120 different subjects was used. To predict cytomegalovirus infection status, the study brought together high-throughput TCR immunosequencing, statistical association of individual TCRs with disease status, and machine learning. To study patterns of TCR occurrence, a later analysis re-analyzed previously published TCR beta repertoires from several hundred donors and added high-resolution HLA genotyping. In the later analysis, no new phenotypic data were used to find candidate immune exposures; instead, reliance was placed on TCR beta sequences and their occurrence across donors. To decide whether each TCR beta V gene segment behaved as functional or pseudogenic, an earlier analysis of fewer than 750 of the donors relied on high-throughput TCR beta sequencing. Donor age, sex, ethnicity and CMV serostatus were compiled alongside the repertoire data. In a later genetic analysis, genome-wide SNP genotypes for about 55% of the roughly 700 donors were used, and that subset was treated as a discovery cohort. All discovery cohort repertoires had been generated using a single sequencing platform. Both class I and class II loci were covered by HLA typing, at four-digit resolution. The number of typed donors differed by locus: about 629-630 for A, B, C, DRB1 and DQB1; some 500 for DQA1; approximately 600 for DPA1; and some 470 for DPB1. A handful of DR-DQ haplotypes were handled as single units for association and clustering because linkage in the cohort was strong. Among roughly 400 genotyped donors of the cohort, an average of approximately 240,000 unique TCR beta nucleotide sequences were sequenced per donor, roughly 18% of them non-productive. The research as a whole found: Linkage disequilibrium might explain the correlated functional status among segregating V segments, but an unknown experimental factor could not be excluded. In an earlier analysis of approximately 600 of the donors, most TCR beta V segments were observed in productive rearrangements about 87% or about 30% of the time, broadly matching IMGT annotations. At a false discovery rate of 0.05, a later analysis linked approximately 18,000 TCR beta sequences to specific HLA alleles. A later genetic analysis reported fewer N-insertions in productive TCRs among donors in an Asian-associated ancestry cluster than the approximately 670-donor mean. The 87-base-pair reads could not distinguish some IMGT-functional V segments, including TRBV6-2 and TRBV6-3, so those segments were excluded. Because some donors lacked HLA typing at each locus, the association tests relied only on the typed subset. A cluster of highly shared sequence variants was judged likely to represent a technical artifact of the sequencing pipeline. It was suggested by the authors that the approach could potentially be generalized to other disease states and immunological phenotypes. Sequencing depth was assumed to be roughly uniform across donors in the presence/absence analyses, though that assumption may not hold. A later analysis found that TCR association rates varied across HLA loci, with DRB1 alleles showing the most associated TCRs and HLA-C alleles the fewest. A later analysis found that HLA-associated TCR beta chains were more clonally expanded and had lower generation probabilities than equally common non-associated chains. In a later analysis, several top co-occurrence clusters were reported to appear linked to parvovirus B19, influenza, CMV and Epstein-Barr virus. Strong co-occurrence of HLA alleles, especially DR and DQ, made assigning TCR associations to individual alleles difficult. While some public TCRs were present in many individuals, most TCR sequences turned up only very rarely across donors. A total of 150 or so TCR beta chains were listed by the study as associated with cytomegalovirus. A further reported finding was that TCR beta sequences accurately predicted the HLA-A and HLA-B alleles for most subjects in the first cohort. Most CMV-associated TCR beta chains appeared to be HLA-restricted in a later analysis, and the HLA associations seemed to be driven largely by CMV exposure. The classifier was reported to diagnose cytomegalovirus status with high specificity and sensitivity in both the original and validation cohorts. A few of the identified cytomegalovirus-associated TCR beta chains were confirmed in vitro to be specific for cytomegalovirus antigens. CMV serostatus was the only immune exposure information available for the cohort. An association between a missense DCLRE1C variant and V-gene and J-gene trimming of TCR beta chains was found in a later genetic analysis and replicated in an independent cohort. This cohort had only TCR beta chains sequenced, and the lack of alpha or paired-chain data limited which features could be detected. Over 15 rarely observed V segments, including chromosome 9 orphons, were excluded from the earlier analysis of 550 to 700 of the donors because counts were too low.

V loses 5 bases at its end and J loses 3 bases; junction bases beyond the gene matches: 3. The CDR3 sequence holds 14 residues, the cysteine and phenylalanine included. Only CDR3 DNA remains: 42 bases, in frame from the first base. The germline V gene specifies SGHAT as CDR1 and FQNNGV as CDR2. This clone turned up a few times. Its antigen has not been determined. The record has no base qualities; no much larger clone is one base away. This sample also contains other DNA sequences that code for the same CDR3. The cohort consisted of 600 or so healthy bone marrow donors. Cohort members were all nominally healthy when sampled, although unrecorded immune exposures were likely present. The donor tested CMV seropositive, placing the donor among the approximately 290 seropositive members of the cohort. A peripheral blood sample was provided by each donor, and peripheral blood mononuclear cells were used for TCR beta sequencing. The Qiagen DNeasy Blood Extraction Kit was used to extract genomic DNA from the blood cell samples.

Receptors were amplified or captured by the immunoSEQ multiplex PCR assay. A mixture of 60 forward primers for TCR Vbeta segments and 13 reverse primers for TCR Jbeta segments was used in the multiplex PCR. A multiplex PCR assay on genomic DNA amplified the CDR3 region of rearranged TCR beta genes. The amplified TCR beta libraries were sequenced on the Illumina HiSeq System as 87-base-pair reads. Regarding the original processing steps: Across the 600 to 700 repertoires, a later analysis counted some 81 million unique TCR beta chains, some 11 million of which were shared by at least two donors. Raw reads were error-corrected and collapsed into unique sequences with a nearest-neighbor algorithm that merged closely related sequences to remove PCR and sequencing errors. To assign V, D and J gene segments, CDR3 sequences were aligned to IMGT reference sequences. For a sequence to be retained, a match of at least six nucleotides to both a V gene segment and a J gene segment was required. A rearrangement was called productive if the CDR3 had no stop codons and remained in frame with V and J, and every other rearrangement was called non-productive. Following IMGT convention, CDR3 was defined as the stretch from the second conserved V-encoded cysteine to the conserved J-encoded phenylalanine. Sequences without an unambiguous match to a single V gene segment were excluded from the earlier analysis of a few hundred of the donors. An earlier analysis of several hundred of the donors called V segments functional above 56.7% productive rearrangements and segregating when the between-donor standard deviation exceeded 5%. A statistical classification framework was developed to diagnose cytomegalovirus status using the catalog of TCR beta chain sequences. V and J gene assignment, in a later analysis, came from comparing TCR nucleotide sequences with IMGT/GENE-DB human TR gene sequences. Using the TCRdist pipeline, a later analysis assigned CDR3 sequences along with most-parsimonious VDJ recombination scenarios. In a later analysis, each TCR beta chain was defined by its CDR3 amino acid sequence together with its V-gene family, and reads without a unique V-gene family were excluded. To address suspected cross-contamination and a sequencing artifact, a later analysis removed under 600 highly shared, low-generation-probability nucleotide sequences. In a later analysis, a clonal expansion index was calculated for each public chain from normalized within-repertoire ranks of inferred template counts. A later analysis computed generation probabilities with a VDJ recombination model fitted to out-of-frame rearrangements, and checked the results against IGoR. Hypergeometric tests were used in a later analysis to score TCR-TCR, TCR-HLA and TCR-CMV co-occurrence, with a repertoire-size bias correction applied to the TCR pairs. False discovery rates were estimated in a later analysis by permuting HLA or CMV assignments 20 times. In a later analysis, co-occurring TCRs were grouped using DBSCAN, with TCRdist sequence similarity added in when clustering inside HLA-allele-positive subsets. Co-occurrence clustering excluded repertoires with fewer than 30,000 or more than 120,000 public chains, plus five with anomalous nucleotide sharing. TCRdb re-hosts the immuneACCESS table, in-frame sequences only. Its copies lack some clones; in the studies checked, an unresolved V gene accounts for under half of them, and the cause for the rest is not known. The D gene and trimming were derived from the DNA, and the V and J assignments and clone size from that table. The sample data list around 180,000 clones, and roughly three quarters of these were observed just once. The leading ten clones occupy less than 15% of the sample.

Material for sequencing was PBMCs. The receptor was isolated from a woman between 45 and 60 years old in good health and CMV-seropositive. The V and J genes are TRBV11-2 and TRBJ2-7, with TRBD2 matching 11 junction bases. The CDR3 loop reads CASSLAGGNYEQYF. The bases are TGTGCCAGCAGCCTAGCGGGGGGCAACTACGAGCAGTACTTC.